What follows are 15 T cell receptor beta chains derived from one specimen sequenced in a study of human T cells and chemical hapten exposure. The time point denotes: patch test 2, 6 weeks after DPC sensitization. Specified treatment: therapeutic diphenylcyclopropenone sensitization with weekly scalp DPC. TCRdb re-called the RACE reads through MiXCR, storing one row per CDR3 protein. The sample carries about 380,000 distinct CDR3 sequences, about 6% recorded once. The sample in question was whole blood, obtained in connection with sensitization to the hapten diphenylcyclopropenone (DPC). These receptors were taken from a young woman with alopecia areata. Some clones in this sample may be carry-over from other donors' samples.

This clonotype has at least ten counts. This chain links TRBV6-5 with TRBJ1-2, with 8 bases that match TRBD1. The ends lost 2 bases at V and 6 bases at J; junction bases unmatched: 14. CDR1 is MNHEY, CDR2 SVGAGI, per germline. The CDR3 extends over 17 amino acids. CDR3 amino acids: CASSYTRQGRISHGYTF. CDR3 nucleotide sequence: TGTGCCAGCAGTTACACCAGACAGGGGAGGATCAGCCATGGCTACACCTTC.

This clonotype has a count of ten or more. V gene TRBV6-2 or TRBV6-3 combines with J gene TRBJ1-6; no clear D. Germline CDR1 MNHEY, CDR2 SVGEGT. Trimming took off 6 bases at V and 5 bases at J, with 8 bases between the two ends. The CDR3 length is 13 residues. CDR3 nucleotide sequence: TGTGCCAGCAGCCCAAACAATAATTCACCCCTCCACTTT. Protein product: CASSPNNNSPLHF.

This clonotype was found many times. This chain joins TRBV7-2 and TRBJ1-1, with a tentative D call TRBD1 (5 bases). CDR1 SGHTA and CDR2 FQGNSA come from the germline V gene. The length of the CDR3 is 15 residues. V was pared by 0 bases and J by 4 bases, with 12 bases between. CDR3 DNA sequence: TGTGCCAGCAGCTTAGCGCGGTGGGGGGGCACTGAAGCTTTCTTT. Its protein product is CASSLARWGGTEAFF.

In this sample, this clonotype turned up many times. The chain is built from TRBV10-3 and TRBJ2-7; 8 bases fit TRBD1. Germline CDR1 and CDR2: ENHRY and SYGVKD. The V segment lost 3 bases and the J segment 4 bases; nucleotides outside the gene matches: 5. The CDR3 runs 14 residues. CDR3: CAISEGTGGYEQYF. The CDR3 nucleotides are TGTGCCATCAGTGAAGGGACAGGAGGGTACGAGCAGTACTTC.

This rearrangement joins TRBV7-9 to TRBJ2-3; weak D call: TRBD2 (6 bases). Trimming removed 6 bases at V and 4 bases at J, with 17 bases between. This CDR3 has 15 residues. Germline CDR1 and CDR2: SEHNR and FQNEAQ (reference sequence). This CDR3 is CASRIAVGSPDTQYF. CDR3 in DNA: TGTGCCAGCAGAATAGCGGTTGGGTCCCCAGATACGCAGTATTTT.

There are a few counts of this clonotype. The chain joins TRBV5-4 to TRBJ2-3; D is unresolved. This CDR3 is built from 15 residues. Germline lookup yields CDR1 SGHNT and CDR2 YYREEE (reference sequence). V was cut by 4 bases and J by 0 bases, with 12 bases left in between. For the CDR3, the DNA is TGTGCCAGCAGCACCCGCCGTACTAGCACAGATACGCAGTATTTT. Its translation: CASSTRRTSTDTQYF.

The chain joins TRBV7-9 to TRBJ2-1; 7 nucleotides agree with TRBD1. Germline V gene lookup returns CDR1 SEHNR and CDR2 FQNEAQ (reference sequence). Trimming cost V 2 bases and J 2 bases; bases outside gene matches: 3. The CDR3 length is 15 residues. The CDR3, as DNA: TGTGCCAGCAGCTTAAAAGGGGGCACCTACAATGAGCAGTTCTTC. Protein sequence: CASSLKGGTYNEQFF.

At least ten counts were recorded for this clonotype. The chain employs TRBV7-9 and TRBJ1-4; a weak D match, TRBD1 (6 bases). This CDR3 comprises 14 residues. The V end was cut by 5 bases, the J end by 2 bases, with 9 bases between. From germline, CDR1 is SEHNR and CDR2 FQNEAQ (reference sequence). The DNA of the CDR3 is TGTGCCAGCAGCCGCGGACAGACTAATGAAAAACTGTTTTTT. Protein product: CASSRGQTNEKLFF.

The table lists this clonotype with many counts. The chain joins TRBV7-2 to TRBJ1-3; D gene uncertain. CDR3 size: 16 residues. Germline values: CDR1 SGHTA, CDR2 FQGNSA. V lost 1 base and J 0 bases, leaving 10 bases between the germline ends. CDR3 DNA sequence: TGTGCCAGCAGCTTAGGGCCAGCAGACTCTGGAAACACCATATATTTT. Residues: CASSLGPADSGNTIYF.

The chain couples TRBV6-2 or TRBV6-3 to TRBJ1-5, with 8 bases lining up with TRBD1. The V gene's germline CDR1 is MNHEY and CDR2 SVGEGT. V gave up 7 bases and J gave up 4 bases; unmatched junction bases: 12. The CDR3 loop spans 16 amino acids. The CDR3 reads CASKKDRALPNQPQHF. As DNA, the CDR3 is TGTGCCAGCAAGAAGGACAGGGCTCTCCCAAATCAGCCCCAGCATTTT.

This clonotype was seen a handful of times. The rearrangement uses TRBV9 and TRBJ1-6; TRBD1 matches 7 bases. The V and J ends lost 0 bases and 5 bases, in that order; junction bases with no gene match: 2. The V gene's germline CDR1 is SGDLS and CDR2 YYNGEE. The CDR3 loop spans 15 amino acids. CDR3 bases: TGTGCCAGCAGCGTAGATGGACAGGATAATTCACCCCTCCACTTT. It codes for CASSVDGQDNSPLHF.

The chain is built from TRBV20-1 and TRBJ2-7; D assignment may be TRBD1 or TRBD2 (5 bases each). V was clipped by 3 bases and J by 4 bases, with 25 bases between them. The germline V gene has CDR1 DFQATT and CDR2 SNEGSKA (reference sequence). The CDR3 spans 17 residues. The CDR3 sequence is CSASLHVRDRGGYEQYF. CDR3 nucleotides: TGCAGTGCTAGCCTTCATGTCCGGGACCGCGGTGGGTACGAGCAGTACTTC.

This clonotype showed up many times. For the CDR3, the DNA is TGTGCCAGCAGCTCCCCCCCGGGGACAGGGTGGAACACCATATATTTT. Its translation is CASSSPPGTGWNTIYF. The chain has TRBV11-2 and TRBJ1-3, with 9 positions matching TRBD1. J gave up 7 bases and V 4 bases, and 11 bases lay outside the gene matches. CDR1 SGHAT and CDR2 FQNNGV come from the germline V gene. The CDR3 contains 16 residues.

At least ten counts were recorded for this clonotype. This chain connects TRBV12-3 or TRBV12-4 to TRBJ1-5; D is unresolved. The CDR3 is 12 amino acids. Trimming cost V 3 bases and J 7 bases, with 7 bases left between them. CDR3 DNA sequence: TGTGCCAGCAGTTTTGAGGGCCAGCCCCAGCATTTT. This gives the protein CASSFEGQPQHF.

The chain joins TRBV6-6 to TRBJ2-7, with 10 bases fitting TRBD1. CDR3 length: 15 amino acids. V trimming: 2 bases; J trimming: 6 bases; junction bases outside the gene matches: 7. Germline V gene sequence: CDR1 MNHNY, CDR2 SVGAGI (reference sequence). In DNA form, the CDR3 reads TGTGCCAGCAGTTACCAGGGACAGGGGTCGGGCGAGCAGTACTTC. As protein: CASSYQGQGSGEQYF.